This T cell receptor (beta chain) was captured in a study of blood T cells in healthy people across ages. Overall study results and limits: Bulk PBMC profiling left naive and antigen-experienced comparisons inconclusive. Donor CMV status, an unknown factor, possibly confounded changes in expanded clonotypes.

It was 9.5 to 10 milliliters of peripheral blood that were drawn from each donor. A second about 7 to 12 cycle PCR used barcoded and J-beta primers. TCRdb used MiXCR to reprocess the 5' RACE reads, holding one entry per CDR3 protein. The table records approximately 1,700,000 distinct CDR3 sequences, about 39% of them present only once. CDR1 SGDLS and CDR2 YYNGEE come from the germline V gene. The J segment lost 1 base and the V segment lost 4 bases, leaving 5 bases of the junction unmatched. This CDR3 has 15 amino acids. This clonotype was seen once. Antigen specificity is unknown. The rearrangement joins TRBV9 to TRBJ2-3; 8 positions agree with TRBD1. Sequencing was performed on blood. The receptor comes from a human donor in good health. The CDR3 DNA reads TGTGCCAGCAGCCCCCAGACAGGGGGCACAGATACGCAGTATTTT. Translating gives CASSPQTGGTDTQYF.